The next 9 T cell receptor beta chains were all read from a single sample in a study of blood T cell repertoires in COVID-19. Measured with immunoSEQ multiplex PCR; TCRdb has only the in-frame clones, and not every one. Here the sample spans roughly 86,000 clones, roughly 86% being singletons. Material for sequencing was peripheral blood. These receptors were obtained from a man aged 50 to 59 with active or convalescent COVID-19.

The gene calls are TRBV19 and TRBJ1-1; D is unresolved. The V gene's germline CDR1 is LNHDA and CDR2 SQIVND (reference sequence). The CDR3 is 11 amino acids. V gave up 3 bases and J gave up 5 bases, with 4 bases separating them. The CDR3 DNA follows: TGTGCCAGTAGTATCTTTACTGAAGCTTTCTTT. It is translated as CASSIFTEAFF.

This chain links TRBV5-6 with TRBJ2-1; 7 bases match TRBD1. Germline V CDR1 and CDR2: SGHDT, YYEEEE. The CDR3 length is 17 residues. Trimming at V came to 6 bases and at J to 2 bases, leaving 14 bases not matched to a gene. The CDR3 protein is CASTESGDSIPYNEQFF. The CDR3 DNA reads TGTGCCAGCACCGAATCCGGGGACAGCATCCCCTACAATGAGCAGTTCTTC.

The chain carries TRBV28 and TRBJ2-2; a possible D gene is TRBD2 (6 bases). This CDR3 is built from 14 residues. Trimming pared 8 bases from V and 2 bases from J, leaving 12 bases between. The germline V gene has CDR1 MDHEN and CDR2 SYDVKM. The CDR3 nucleotides are TGTGCCAGCGGGCGGGACTTCAACACCGGGGAGCTGTTTTTT. Amino acids: CASGRDFNTGELFF.

The V call is TRBV10-3, the J call TRBJ2-5; D gene ambiguous. Germline V gene sequence: CDR1 ENHRY, CDR2 SYGVKD. The CDR3 totals 15 residues. V shed 7 bases and J shed 2 bases, with 17 bases lying between them. The CDR3 DNA follows: TGTGCCATCATGGCAAGTCGAAACAAGCAAGAGACCCAGTACTTC. Amino acid sequence: CAIMASRNKQETQYF.

This clone appeared a few times. V usage is TRBV4-3 and J usage is TRBJ2-5, with 7 bases fitting TRBD1. J lost 2 bases, V lost 1 base, and 10 bases had no gene match. Germline V gene data show CDR1 as LGHNA and CDR2 as YSLEER. There are 17 residues in the CDR3. CDR3 sequence (DNA): TGCGCCAGCAGCCAAGGAAGCAGTCGACAGGGTCAAGAGACCCAGTACTTC. This codes for CASSQGSSRQGQETQYF.

This chain links TRBV9 with TRBJ1-2; 10 bases fit TRBD1. CDR1 SGDLS and CDR2 YYNGEE come from the germline V gene. This CDR3 is 16 amino acids long. V gave up 4 bases and J gave up 4 bases; unmatched junction bases: 10. The CDR3 coding sequence is TGTGCCAGCAGCTTTGGGACAGGGGTGGGGACCTATGGCTACACCTTC. The encoded protein is CASSFGTGVGTYGYTF.

V and J are TRBV2 and TRBJ1-5, with a possible D match to TRBD1 (6 bases). Trimming left V 1 base short and J 7 bases short, with 11 bases between. Germline V gives CDR1 SNHLY, CDR2 FYNNEI. This CDR3 has 14 amino acids. The CDR3 DNA follows: TGTGCCAGCAGTGAAGAAAACAGGGCCCAGCCCCAGCATTTT. Protein sequence: CASSEENRAQPQHF. Variable domain in full (rest from reference TRBV2 and TRBJ1-5): EPEVTQTPSHQVTQMGQEVILRCVPISNHLYFYWYRQILGQKVEFLVSFYNNEISEKSEIFDDQFSVERPDGSNFTLKIRSTKLEDSAMYFCASSEENRAQPQHFGDGTRLSIL.

J is TRBJ2-5 and V is TRBV7-2; 8 positions agree with TRBD2. The CDR3 length is 15 residues. J was trimmed by 5 bases and V by 1 base; bases with no gene match: 6. Per the germline V gene, CDR1 is SGHTA and CDR2 is FQGNSA. The CDR3 is CASSLDGLAIETQYF. CDR3 DNA: TGTGCCAGCAGCTTAGACGGACTAGCCATTGAGACCCAGTACTTC. The full variable domain, its missing parts supplied by reference TRBV7-2 and TRBJ2-5, is GAGVSQSPSNKVTEKGKDVELRCDPISGHTALYWYRQSLGQGLEFLIYFQGNSAPDKSGLPSDRFSAERTGGSVSTLTIQRTQQEDSAVYLCASSLDGLAIETQYFGPGTRLLVL.

The sample holds a few counts of this clone. In the same sample, other DNA sequences code for this CDR3. This sequence joins TRBV4-3 and TRBJ2-7; 10 nucleotides agree with TRBD1. Losses at the gene ends were 3 bases for V and 1 base for J; bases not matched to a gene: 6. The CDR3 is 16 amino acids. Germline V CDR1 and CDR2: LGHNA, YSLEER. CDR3 sequence reads: CASSHSGTGESYEQYF. CDR3 nucleotide sequence: TGCGCCAGCAGCCATTCCGGGACAGGGGAATCCTACGAGCAGTACTTC.